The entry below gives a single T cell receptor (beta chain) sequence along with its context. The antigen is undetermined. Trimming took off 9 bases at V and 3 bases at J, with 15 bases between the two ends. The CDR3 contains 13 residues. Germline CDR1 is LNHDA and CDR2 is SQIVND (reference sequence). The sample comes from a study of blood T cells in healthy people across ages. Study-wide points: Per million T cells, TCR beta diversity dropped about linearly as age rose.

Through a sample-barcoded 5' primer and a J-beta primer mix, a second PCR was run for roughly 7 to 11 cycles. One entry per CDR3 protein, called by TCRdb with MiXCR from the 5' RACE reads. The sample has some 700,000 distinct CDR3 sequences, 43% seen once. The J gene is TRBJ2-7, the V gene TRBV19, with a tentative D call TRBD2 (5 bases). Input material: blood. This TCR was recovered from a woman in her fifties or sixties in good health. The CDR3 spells CASTFSGDYEQYF. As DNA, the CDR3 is TGTGCCAGCACTTTCTCCGGGGACTACGAGCAGTACTTC.